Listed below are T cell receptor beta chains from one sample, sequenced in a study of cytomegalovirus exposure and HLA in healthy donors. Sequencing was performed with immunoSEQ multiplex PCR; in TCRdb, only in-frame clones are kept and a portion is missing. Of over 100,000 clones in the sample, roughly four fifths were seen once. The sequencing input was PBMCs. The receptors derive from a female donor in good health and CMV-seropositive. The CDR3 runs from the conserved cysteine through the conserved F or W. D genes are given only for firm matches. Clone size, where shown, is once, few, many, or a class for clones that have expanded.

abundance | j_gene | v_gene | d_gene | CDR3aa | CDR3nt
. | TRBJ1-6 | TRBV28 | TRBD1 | CASSSSRTGPMALHF | TGTGCCAGCAGCTCCTCCCGGACAGGGCCGATGGCCCTCCACTTT
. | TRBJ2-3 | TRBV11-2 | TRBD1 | CASSLIPGDGTATQYF | TGTGCCAGCAGCTTGATCCCAGGGGATGGGACAGCTACGCAGTATTTT
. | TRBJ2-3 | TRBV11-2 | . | CASSLAGAEDTQYF | TGTGCCAGCAGCTTAGCGGGAGCGGAAGATACGCAGTATTTT
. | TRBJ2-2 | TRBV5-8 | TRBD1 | CASSLTGPTGELFF | TGTGCCAGCAGCCTGACAGGGCCCACCGGGGAGCTGTTTTTT
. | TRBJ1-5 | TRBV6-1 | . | CASSEQDRTNQPQHF | TGTGCCAGCAGTGAGCAAGACAGGACCAATCAGCCCCAGCATTTT
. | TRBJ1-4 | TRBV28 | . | CASTETVPNEKLFF | TGTGCCAGCACAGAGACAGTACCTAATGAAAAACTGTTTTTT
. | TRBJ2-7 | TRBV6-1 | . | CASSKQGDEQYF | TGTGCCAGCAGTAAACAGGGAGACGAGCAGTACTTC
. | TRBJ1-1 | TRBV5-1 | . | CASSRGTEAFF | TGCGCCAGCAGCCGAGGCACTGAAGCTTTCTTT
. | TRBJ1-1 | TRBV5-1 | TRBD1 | CASSLPGTVNTEAFF | TGCGCCAGCAGCTTACCCGGGACAGTGAACACTGAAGCTTTCTTT
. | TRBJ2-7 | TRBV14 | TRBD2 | CASSQETGLARGEQYF | TGTGCCAGCAGCCAAGAAACGGGACTAGCGAGAGGCGAGCAGTACTTC
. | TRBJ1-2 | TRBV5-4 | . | CASSPGGANYGYTF | TGTGCCAGCAGCCCGGGGGGGGCTAACTATGGCTACACCTTC
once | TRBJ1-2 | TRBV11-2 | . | CASSQLRGFHYGYTF | TGTGCCAGCAGCCAACTTAGAGGGTTTCACTATGGCTACACCTTC
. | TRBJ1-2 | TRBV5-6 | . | CASSSRGGAFDGYTF | TGTGCCAGCAGCTCCCGGGGGGGGGCGTTCGATGGCTACACCTTC
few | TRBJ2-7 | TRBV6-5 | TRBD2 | CASSYTSSGRAHEQYF | TGTGCCAGCAGTTACACCTCTAGCGGGAGGGCCCACGAGCAGTACTTC
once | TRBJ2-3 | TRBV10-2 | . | CASSETSGPSTDTQYF | TGCGCCAGCAGTGAGACCAGCGGGCCTAGCACAGATACGCAGTATTTT
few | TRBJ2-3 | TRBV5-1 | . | CASSTHPSGADTQYF | TGCGCCAGCAGCACGCACCCGTCGGGGGCAGATACGCAGTATTTT
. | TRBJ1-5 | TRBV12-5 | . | CASGLWGGNQPQHF | TGTGCTAGTGGTTTGTGGGGGGGGAATCAGCCCCAGCATTTT
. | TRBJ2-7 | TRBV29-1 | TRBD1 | CSVGDSDYEQYF | TGCAGCGTTGGGGACAGCGACTACGAGCAGTACTTC
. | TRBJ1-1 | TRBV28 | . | CASSFSGTEAFF | TGTGCCAGCAGTTTCAGTGGCACTGAAGCTTTCTTT
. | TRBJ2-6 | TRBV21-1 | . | CASRQGAPGANVLTF | TGTGCCAGCCGCCAGGGGGCACCTGGGGCCAACGTCCTGACTTTC
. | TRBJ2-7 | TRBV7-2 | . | CASSLTRVVSYEQYF | TGTGCCAGCAGCTTAACGCGGGTTGTATCCTACGAGCAGTACTTC
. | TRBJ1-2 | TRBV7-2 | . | CASSSTQGVYYGYTF | TGTGCCAGCAGCTCGACTCAAGGGGTCTACTATGGCTACACCTTC
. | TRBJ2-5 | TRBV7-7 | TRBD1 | CASSPTGTLAETQYF | TGTGCCAGCAGCCCGACAGGGACATTGGCAGAGACCCAGTACTTC
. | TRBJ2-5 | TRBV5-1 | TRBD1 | CASSFTGGETQYF | TGCGCCAGCAGCTTCACAGGGGGGGAGACCCAGTACTTC